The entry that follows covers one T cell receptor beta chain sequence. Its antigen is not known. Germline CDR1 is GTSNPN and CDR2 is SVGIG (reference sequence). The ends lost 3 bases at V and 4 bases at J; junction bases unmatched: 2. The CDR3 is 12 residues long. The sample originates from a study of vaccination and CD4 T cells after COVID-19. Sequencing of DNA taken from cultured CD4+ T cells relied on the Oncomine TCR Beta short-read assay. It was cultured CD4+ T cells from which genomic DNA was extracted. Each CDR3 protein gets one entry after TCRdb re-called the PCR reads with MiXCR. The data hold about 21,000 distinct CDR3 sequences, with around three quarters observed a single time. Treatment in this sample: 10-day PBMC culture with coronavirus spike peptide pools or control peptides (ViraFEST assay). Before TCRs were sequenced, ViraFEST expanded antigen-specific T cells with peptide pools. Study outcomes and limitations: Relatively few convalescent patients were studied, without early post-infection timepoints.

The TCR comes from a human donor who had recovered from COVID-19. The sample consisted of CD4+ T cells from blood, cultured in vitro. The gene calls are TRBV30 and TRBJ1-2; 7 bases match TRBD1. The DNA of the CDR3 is TGTGCCTGGAGCGGGACAGTCTATGGCTACACCTTC. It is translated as CAWSGTVYGYTF.